Shown below are 13 T cell receptor beta chains from a single sample sequenced in a study of blood T cells in healthy people across ages. A sample-barcoded 5' primer and a J-beta primer mix were used in a second PCR of about 6 to 12 cycles. TCRdb processed the 5' RACE reads anew with MiXCR; each CDR3 protein has one entry. Of approximately 800,000 distinct CDR3 sequences in the sample, about 45% were seen once. Sequencing was done on a sample of blood. The receptors derive from a man older than 75 in good health.

The table lists this clonotype with a count of one. The chain joins TRBV5-1 to TRBJ2-7; 7 bases line up with TRBD2. The germline V gene encodes CDR1 SGHRS and CDR2 YFSETQ. The V gene end was trimmed by 7 bases and the J gene end by 7 bases; junction bases not matched to a gene: 20. The length of the CDR3 is 16 residues. The CDR3 spells CASGPWAGDLRNEQYF. CDR3 in DNA: TGCGCCAGCGGACCTTGGGCGGGAGATCTAAGGAATGAGCAGTACTTC.

The chain joins TRBV12-3 or TRBV12-4 to TRBJ2-1; 12 nucleotides align to TRBD2. The junction had 8 bases not matched to a gene; V was cut back by 3 bases and J by 8 bases. This CDR3 contains 16 residues. The CDR3 DNA is TGTGCCAGCAGTTTTCTAGCGGGAGGGCAGTGGGATGAGCAGTTCTTC. This gives the protein CASSFLAGGQWDEQFF.

Details on this clonotype: A much more abundant neighbour one base away suggests this may be a read error. V gene TRBV4-2 combines with J gene TRBJ2-5; 7 positions match TRBD2. The end of the DNA aligns better with TRBJ2-1, so the J call may be wrong. CDR3 size: 14 residues. Germline V gene sequence: CDR1 LGHNA, CDR2 YNFKEQ. The DNA for the CDR3 is TGTGCCAGCAGCCAAGGGGGGGGTCAAGAGACCCAGTTCTTC. Amino acids: CASSQGGGQETQFF.

V and J are TRBV27 and TRBJ1-5; D is ambiguous. The V and J ends lost 4 bases and 3 bases respectively, with 10 bases between them. Germline assignment: CDR1 MNHEY and CDR2 SMNVEV (reference sequence). This CDR3 has 14 residues. The CDR3 sequence: CASSYRQTNQPQHF. DNA of the CDR3: TGTGCCAGCAGTTATCGGCAGACCAATCAGCCCCAGCATTTT.

V is TRBV7-9 and J is TRBJ2-7, with D possibly being TRBD1 or TRBD2 (5 bases each). The V gene's germline CDR1 is SEHNR and CDR2 FQNEAQ (reference sequence). The CDR3 contains 15 residues. Trimming left V 4 bases short and J 1 base short, with 14 bases between. CDR3 nucleotides: TGTGCCAGCAGCTCGGGACGGAGTTTTTCCTACGAGCAGTACTTC. Its protein product is CASSSGRSFSYEQYF.

This clonotype was recorded at least ten times. The V call is TRBV12-3 or TRBV12-4, the J call TRBJ2-1; 8 bases fit TRBD1. There are 19 residues in the CDR3. V trimming: 6 bases; J trimming: 0 bases; junction bases outside the gene matches: 16. The CDR3 nucleotides read TGTGCCAGCAGCCCACAGGGGGTTACCCCAAGGAGCTCCTACAATGAGCAGTTCTTC. Translating gives CASSPQGVTPRSSYNEQFF.

The chain couples TRBV20-1 to TRBJ2-7; a possible D gene is TRBD2 (6 bases). V shed 6 bases and J shed 1 base, with 16 bases lying between them. Per the germline V gene, CDR1 is DFQATT and CDR2 is SNEGSKA (reference sequence). The CDR3 is 14 amino acids. The CDR3 sequence: CSARGADWSYEQYF. As DNA, the CDR3 is TGCAGTGCCCGCGGGGCTGACTGGTCCTACGAGCAGTACTTC.

This clonotype has more than one count but fewer than ten. The chain couples TRBV20-1 to TRBJ2-1; perhaps TRBD2 as D (5 bases). V was pared by 2 bases and J by 9 bases, with 14 bases between. The CDR3 totals 13 residues. Germline V gene data show CDR1 as DFQATT and CDR2 as SNEGSKA (reference sequence). The CDR3 protein is CSARIAGRIEQFF. The CDR3 DNA reads TGCAGTGCTAGAATTGCGGGTAGGATTGAGCAGTTCTTC.

This clonotype has more than one count but fewer than ten. V is TRBV24-1 and J is TRBJ1-2; no clear D. Trimming removed 9 bases from V and 5 bases from J, with 15 bases in between. The CDR3 is 13 amino acids. CDR1 KGHDR and CDR2 SFDVKD come from the germline V gene. The DNA for the CDR3 is TGTGCCACCCGGCGGGGAGTTGGGTATGGCTACACCTTC. It specifies CATRRGVGYGYTF.

This clonotype was counted many times. The chain combines TRBV20-1 with TRBJ2-1; D remains unclear. V was pared by 1 base and J by 6 bases, with 7 bases between. The CDR3 runs 12 residues. Germline lookup yields CDR1 DFQATT and CDR2 SNEGSKA (reference sequence). The chain's CDR3 is CSARVGSNEQFF. DNA for the CDR3: TGCAGTGCTAGAGTAGGCTCCAATGAGCAGTTCTTC.

This clonotype was observed many times. CDR3 nucleotide sequence: TGTGCCAGCAGCTTATTTCAAGAGACCCAGTACTTC. Translated, it gives CASSLFQETQYF. V is TRBV7-2 and J is TRBJ2-5; D is unclear. This CDR3 is built from 12 residues. Trimming took 2 bases from V and 2 from J, leaving 3 bases between them. The V gene's germline CDR1 is SGHTA and CDR2 FQGNSA. The variable domain in full, with the rest retrieved from reference TRBV7-2 and TRBJ2-5, is GAGVSQSPSNKVTEKGKDVELRCDPISGHTALYWYRQSLGQGLEFLIYFQGNSAPDKSGLPSDRFSAERTGGSVSTLTIQRTQQEDSAVYLCASSLFQETQYFGPGTRLLVL.

The table lists this clonotype with a few counts. The rearrangement joins TRBV20-1 to TRBJ2-7; D is ambiguous. The CDR3 extends over 11 amino acids. Germline V CDR1 and CDR2: DFQATT, SNEGSKA (reference sequence). Trimming removed 0 bases at V and 4 bases at J, with 4 bases between. The CDR3, as DNA: TGCAGTGCTAGAGATGAGTACGAGCAGTACTTC. Translating it yields CSARDEYEQYF.

This chain links TRBV10-3 with TRBJ2-3; the D gene is possibly TRBD1 (5 bases). The CDR3 runs to 15 residues. V lost 5 bases, J lost 0 bases, and 12 bases lay in between. The V gene's germline CDR1 is ENHRY and CDR2 SYGVKD. CDR3 nucleotide sequence: TGTGCCATCAGTACGGGTCAGGGAAGCACAGATACGCAGTATTTT. Translated, it gives CAISTGQGSTDTQYF.